Shown below are 15 T cell receptor beta chains from a single sample sequenced in a study of regulatory T cells in long-lasting Graves disease. The sample's time point: newly diagnosed GD, antithyroid drugs for less than 3 months. The authors made the TCR library using RNA they extracted from PBMCs. TCR beta libraries were built with iRepertoire HTBI primers and Arm-PCR of CDR3 regions. TCRdb redid the calling of the multiplex PCR reads with MiXCR, one entry per CDR3 protein. The sample holds a few hundred thousand distinct CDR3 sequences; roughly 14% are singletons and the top ten take over 7.5%. The same specimen was also included in a second study, on T cells in Graves' hyperthyroidism and ophthalmopathy.

The sample in question was peripheral blood mononuclear cells (PBMCs), obtained at new diagnosis, from a patient treated with antithyroid drugs. These receptors were obtained from a man in his thirties or forties with Graves disease.

Many counts were recorded for this clonotype. This chain links TRBV29-1 with TRBJ2-7; D is possibly TRBD1 (6 bases). CDR3 length equals 14 residues. The V end was cut by 0 bases, the J end by 2 bases, with 11 bases between. The germline V gene encodes CDR1 SQVTM and CDR2 ANQGSEA. The CDR3 here is CSVEDLTGTYEQYF. The CDR3 DNA is TGCAGCGTTGAAGATCTTACAGGGACCTACGAGCAGTACTTC.

Remarks on this clonotype: This could be a read error, since a much larger clone is one nucleotide away. The chain has TRBV28 and TRBJ2-3; D perhaps matches TRBD1 (6 bases). Germline assignment: CDR1 MDHEN and CDR2 SYDVKM. V was pared by 10 bases and J by 4 bases, with 15 bases between. This CDR3 is built from 13 residues. This chain's CDR3 is CATGQTYPDTQYF. The DNA of the CDR3 is TGTGCCACCGGACAGACCTATCCAGATACGCAGTATTTT.

This clonotype was seen ten or more times. V is TRBV9 and J is TRBJ2-7; D is perhaps TRBD1 or TRBD2 (5 bases each). The CDR3 is 13 residues long. In germline, CDR1 is SGDLS, CDR2 YYNGEE. Trimming pared 0 bases from V and 3 bases from J, leaving 7 bases between. CDR3 bases: TGTGCCAGCAGCGTAGGGGACGACTACGAGCAGTACTTC. Protein product: CASSVGDDYEQYF. Full variable domain (missing parts from reference TRBV9 and TRBJ2-7): DSGVTQTPKHLITATGQRVTLRCSPRSGDLSVYWYQQSLDQGLQFLIQYYNGEERAKGNILERFSAQQFPDLHSELNLSSLELGDSALYFCASSVGDDYEQYFGPGTRLTVT.

This chain uses TRBV20-1 with TRBJ2-3; 14 positions agree with TRBD2. The CDR3 contains 15 residues. J was trimmed by 3 bases and V by 7 bases; bases with no gene match: 6. Germline lookup yields CDR1 DFQATT and CDR2 SNEGSKA (reference sequence). CDR3 region: CSDPGLAGVTDTQYF. The CDR3 nucleotides are TGCAGTGACCCGGGACTAGCGGGAGTTACAGATACGCAGTATTTT.

This chain joins TRBV12-3 or TRBV12-4 and TRBJ2-2; 8 bases fit TRBD2. V lost 6 bases to trimming and J lost 9 bases; unmatched junction nucleotides: 6. The CDR3 runs to 13 residues. Written as DNA, the CDR3 is TGTGCCAGCAGCGGGAGGGCGATCAGGGAGCTGTTTTTT. Protein product: CASSGRAIRELFF.

This clonotype occurred many times. The chain employs TRBV5-6 and TRBJ2-7; 9 bases are shared with TRBD1. The V gene's germline CDR1 is SGHDT and CDR2 YYEEEE. V dropped 3 bases and J dropped 5; count of bases not matched to a gene: 9. There are 15 residues in the CDR3. In DNA form, the CDR3 reads TGTGCCAGCAGCTCGCCGGGACAGGGTGTACACGAGCAGTACTTC. Its protein product is CASSSPGQGVHEQYF.

This clonotype has a count of ten or more. This chain connects TRBV20-1 to TRBJ2-7, with TRBD2 as a possible D gene (6 bases). The germline gives CDR1 DFQATT, CDR2 SNEGSKA (reference sequence). The CDR3 covers 12 residues. Trimming left V 0 bases short and J 7 bases short, with 10 bases between. The CDR3 sequence: CSARDEGREQYF. In DNA, the CDR3 is TGCAGTGCTAGAGACGAAGGGAGGGAGCAGTACTTC.

This chain uses TRBV13 with TRBJ2-5, with TRBD2 identical over 7 bases. Germline CDR1 is PRHDT and CDR2 is FYEKMQ (reference sequence). Trimming took 4 bases from V and 7 from J; bases not matched to a gene: 9. CDR3 length: 14 residues. CDR3 sequence reads: CASSSGTTKGTQYF. The CDR3 DNA reads TGTGCCAGCAGCTCGGGGACTACCAAAGGGACCCAGTACTTC.

This clonotype was recorded many times. J is TRBJ2-1 and V is TRBV3-1; D not resolved. Germline CDR1 reads LGHDT; CDR2 reads YNNKEL (reference sequence). Trimming left V 5 bases short and J 11 bases short, with 19 bases between. The CDR3 runs to 14 residues. The CDR3 loop reads CASSATRTNDKQFF. The CDR3 nucleotides are TGTGCCAGCAGCGCCACCCGAACTAATGACAAGCAGTTCTTC.

This clonotype occurred many times. The chain employs TRBV7-9 and TRBJ2-7; a possible D gene is TRBD1 (6 bases). Germline V gene lookup returns CDR1 SEHNR and CDR2 FQNEAQ (reference sequence). Trimming removed 8 bases at V and 0 bases at J, with 14 bases between. The CDR3 extends over 14 amino acids. The CDR3 loop reads CASREQGLSYEQYF. The CDR3 DNA reads as TGTGCCAGCCGGGAACAGGGCCTCTCCTACGAGCAGTACTTC.

The sample holds many counts of this clonotype. V usage is TRBV7-9 and J usage is TRBJ1-1; D is undetermined. This CDR3 has 15 residues. Between the trimmed V and J ends, which lost 2 bases and 0 bases, there was a span of 10 bases. CDR1 SEHNR and CDR2 FQNEAQ come from the germline V gene (reference sequence). The CDR3 sequence: CASSLPGRLNTEAFF. CDR3 in DNA: TGTGCCAGCAGCTTACCAGGCAGGCTGAACACTGAAGCTTTCTTT.

This clonotype has a count of ten or more. The rearrangement joins TRBV2 to TRBJ1-4, with TRBD1 matching 8 bases. The CDR3 spans 15 residues. Germline lookup yields CDR1 SNHLY and CDR2 FYNNEI. The ends lost 8 bases at V and 0 bases at J; junction bases unmatched: 5. The CDR3 DNA sequence: TGTGCCAGCTCGGGACAGGATGCAACTAATGAAAAACTGTTTTTT. It specifies CASSGQDATNEKLFF.

This rearrangement joins TRBV20-1 to TRBJ2-3, with 11 bases fitting TRBD2. V lost 1 base to trimming and J lost 5 bases; unmatched junction nucleotides: 8. The germline CDR1 and CDR2 sequences are DFQATT and SNEGSKA (reference sequence). The CDR3 loop spans 16 amino acids. The CDR3 region is CSARAQLAGEVDTQYF. CDR3 sequence (DNA): TGCAGTGCTAGAGCCCAACTAGCGGGAGAGGTAGATACGCAGTATTTT.

The chain uses TRBV9 and TRBJ1-3; D is perhaps TRBD1 (5 bases). The length of the CDR3 is 14 residues. Germline assignment: CDR1 SGDLS and CDR2 YYNGEE. V dropped 3 bases and J dropped 4 bases, with 11 bases sitting between them. The CDR3 nucleotides read TGTGCCAGCAGCGCGACAGATCTAGGAAACACCATATATTTT. Its translation: CASSATDLGNTIYF.

The V gene is TRBV18, the J gene TRBJ2-2; TRBD1 might be the D (5 bases). The CDR3 runs 17 residues. The germline V and J ends were trimmed by 3 bases and 5 bases, with 19 bases remaining between them. CDR1 is KGHSH and CDR2 is LQKENI in the germline V gene. In nucleotides, the CDR3 is TGTGCCAGCTCACCTAGAAAAGGGGCGACCGGAACCGGGGAGCTGTTTTTT. This codes for CASSPRKGATGTGELFF.